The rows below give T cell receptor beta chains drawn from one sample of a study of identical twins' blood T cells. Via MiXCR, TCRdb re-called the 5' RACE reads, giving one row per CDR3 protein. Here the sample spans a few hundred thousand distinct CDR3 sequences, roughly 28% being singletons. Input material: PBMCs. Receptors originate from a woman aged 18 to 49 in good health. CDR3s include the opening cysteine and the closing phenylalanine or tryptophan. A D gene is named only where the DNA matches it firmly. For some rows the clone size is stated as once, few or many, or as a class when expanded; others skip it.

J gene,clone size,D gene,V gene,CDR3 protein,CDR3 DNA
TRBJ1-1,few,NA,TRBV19,CASRLLVNTEAFF,TGTGCCAGTAGGCTCTTAGTGAACACTGAAGCTTTCTTT
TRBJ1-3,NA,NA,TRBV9,CASSVGGTSGNTIYF,TGTGCCAGCAGCGTAGGCGGGACATCTGGAAACACCATATATTTT
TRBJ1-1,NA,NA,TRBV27,CASSLTTGDNMNTEAFF,TGTGCCAGCAGTTTAACGACAGGCGACAACATGAACACTGAAGCTTTCTTT
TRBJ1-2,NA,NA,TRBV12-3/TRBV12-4,CASSFSEYGYTF,TGTGCCAGCAGTTTTTCAGAGTATGGCTACACCTTC
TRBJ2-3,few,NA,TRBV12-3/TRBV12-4,CASSSGLPVTDTQYF,TGTGCCAGCAGCTCTGGACTACCCGTCACAGATACGCAGTATTTT
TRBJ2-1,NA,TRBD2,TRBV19,CASTRLAGTYNEQFF,TGTGCCAGTACCAGACTAGCGGGGACCTACAATGAGCAGTTCTTC
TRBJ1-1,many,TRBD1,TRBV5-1,CASSFGQEAFF,TGCGCCAGCAGCTTTGGACAGGAGGCTTTCTTT
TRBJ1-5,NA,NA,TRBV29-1,CSAGGQNQPQHF,TGCAGCGCAGGAGGCCAGAATCAGCCCCAGCATTTT
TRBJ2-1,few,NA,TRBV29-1,CSVEDGTPNEQFF,TGCAGCGTTGAAGACGGGACTCCAAATGAGCAGTTCTTC
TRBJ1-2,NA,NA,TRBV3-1,CASSQGRYANYGYTF,TGTGCCAGCAGCCAAGGACGGTACGCTAACTATGGCTACACCTTC
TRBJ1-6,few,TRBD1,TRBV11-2,CASSSTSGTVNSPLHF,TGTGCCAGCAGCTCGACCTCCGGGACAGTTAATTCACCCCTCCACTTT
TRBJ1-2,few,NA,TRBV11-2,CASSFTGGNYGYTF,TGTGCCAGCAGCTTCACGGGGGGGAACTATGGCTACACCTTC
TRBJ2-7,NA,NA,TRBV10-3,CAISESGGRGPYEQYF,TGTGCCATCAGTGAGTCAGGAGGCAGGGGTCCCTACGAGCAGTACTTC
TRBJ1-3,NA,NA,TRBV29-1,CSACFQAGNTIYF,TGCAGCGCCTGTTTCCAGGCTGGAAACACCATATATTTT
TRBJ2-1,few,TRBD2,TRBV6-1,CASSELAGLRNEQFF,TGTGCCAGCAGTGAACTAGCGGGATTAAGAAATGAGCAGTTCTTC
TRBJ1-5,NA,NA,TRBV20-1,CSARHSNRPQHF,TGCAGTGCTAGACACAGCAATCGTCCCCAGCATTTT
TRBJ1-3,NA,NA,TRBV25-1,CASRDSLSGNTIYF,TGTGCCAGCAGGGATTCCCTCTCTGGAAACACCATATATTTT
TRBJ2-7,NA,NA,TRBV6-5,CASSYSEALGAYEQYF,TGTGCCAGCAGTTACTCAGAAGCCCTGGGGGCCTACGAGCAGTACTTC
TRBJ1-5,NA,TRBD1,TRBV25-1,CASSGPGTGLRNQPQHF,TGTGCCAGCAGTGGTCCCGGGACAGGTTTAAGAAATCAGCCCCAGCATTTT
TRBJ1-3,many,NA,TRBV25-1,CASSERRAGNTIYF,TGTGCCAGCAGTGAGCGCAGGGCTGGAAACACCATATATTTT
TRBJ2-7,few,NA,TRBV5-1,CASSLVLRGDSYEQYF,TGCGCCAGCAGCTTGGTCCTCCGTGGGGACTCCTACGAGCAGTACTTC
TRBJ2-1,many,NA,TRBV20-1,CSARGSRNEQFF,TGCAGTGCTAGAGGGTCTAGGAATGAGCAGTTCTTC
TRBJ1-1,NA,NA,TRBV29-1,CSVDLGQKMNTEAFF,TGCAGCGTTGATCTCGGACAGAAAATGAACACTGAAGCTTTCTTT
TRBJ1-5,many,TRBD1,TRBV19,CASRKGTASNQPQHF,TGTGCCAGTAGGAAGGGGACAGCTAGCAATCAGCCCCAGCATTTT
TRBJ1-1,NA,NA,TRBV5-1,CASRSDSYAEAFF,TGCGCCAGCAGATCTGACAGCTATGCTGAAGCTTTCTTT
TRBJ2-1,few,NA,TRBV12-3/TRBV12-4,CASSRGVFTNEQFF,TGTGCCAGCTCGAGGGGGGTGTTCACCAATGAGCAGTTCTTC
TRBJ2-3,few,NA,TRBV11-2,CASSLDVSGAGTDTQYF,TGTGCCAGCAGCTTAGACGTATCGGGGGCAGGCACAGATACGCAGTATTTT
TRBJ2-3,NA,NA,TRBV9,CASSPWKGGADTQYF,TGTGCCAGCAGCCCCTGGAAGGGGGGAGCAGATACGCAGTATTTT
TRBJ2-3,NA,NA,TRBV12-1,CASSFRTPGGLSTDTQYF,TGTGCCAGCAGCTTTAGGACCCCAGGGGGCCTTAGCACAGATACGCAGTATTTT
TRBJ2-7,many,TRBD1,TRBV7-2,CASSFGTGDEQYF,TGTGCCAGCAGCTTTGGGACAGGGGACGAGCAGTACTTC
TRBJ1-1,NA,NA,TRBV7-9,CASSSRGPENTEAFF,TGTGCCAGCAGCTCCCGGGGACCAGAGAACACTGAAGCTTTCTTT
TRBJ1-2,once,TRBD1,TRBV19,CAGQGQAVGDYTF,TGTGCCGGCCAAGGACAGGCGGTCGGGGACTACACCTTC
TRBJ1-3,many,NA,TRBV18,CASTISRENTIYF,TGTGCCAGCACGATTTCCCGGGAGAACACCATATATTTT
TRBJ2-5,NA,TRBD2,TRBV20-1,CSAVPGGTQETQYF,TGCAGTGCTGTTCCCGGGGGGACCCAAGAGACCCAGTACTTC
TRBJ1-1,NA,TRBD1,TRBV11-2,CASSRDRGAAEAFF,TGTGCCAGCAGCAGGGACAGGGGGGCCGCTGAAGCTTTCTTT
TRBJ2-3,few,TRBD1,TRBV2,CASSLQGVHQYF,TGTGCCAGCAGCCTACAGGGGGTTCATCAGTATTTT
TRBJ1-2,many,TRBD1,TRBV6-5,CASSYGTGRNGYTF,TGTGCCAGCAGTTACGGGACAGGGAGGAATGGCTACACCTTC
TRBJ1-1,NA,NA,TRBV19,CASSIGTRSTSEAFF,TGTGCCAGTAGTATTGGGACCCGGAGTACCTCTGAAGCTTTCTTT
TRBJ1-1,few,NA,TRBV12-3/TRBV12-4,CASSSTLRGWGEAFF,TGTGCCAGCAGTTCCACACTCAGGGGTTGGGGCGAAGCTTTCTTT
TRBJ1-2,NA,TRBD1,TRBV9,CASSVTGQGNYGYTF,TGTGCCAGCAGCGTAACCGGACAGGGAAACTATGGCTACACCTTC
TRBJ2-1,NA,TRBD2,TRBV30,CAWNQRDLLYNEQFF,TGTGCCTGGAACCAGCGGGACCTCCTCTACAATGAGCAGTTCTTC
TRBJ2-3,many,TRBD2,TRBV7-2,CASSPGLAVTDTQYF,TGTGCCAGCAGCCCGGGACTAGCGGTCACAGATACGCAGTATTTT
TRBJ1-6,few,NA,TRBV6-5,CASSPGPQGGSPLHF,TGTGCCAGCAGCCCCGGGCCCCAAGGCGGTTCACCCCTCCACTTT
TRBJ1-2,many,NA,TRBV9,CASSGQQYGYTF,TGTGCCAGCAGCGGACAGCAATATGGCTACACCTTC
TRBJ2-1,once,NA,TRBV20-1,CSVRSSGTRSYNEQFF,TGCAGTGTTAGATCATCCGGGACACGTAGCTACAATGAGCAGTTCTTC
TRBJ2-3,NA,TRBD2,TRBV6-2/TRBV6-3,CASRLGLVSDTQYF,TGTGCCAGCAGGTTGGGACTAGTGTCAGATACGCAGTATTTT
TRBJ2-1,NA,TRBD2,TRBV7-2,CASSSVAGGSYNEQFF,TGTGCCAGCAGCTCCGTAGCGGGAGGCTCCTACAATGAGCAGTTCTTC
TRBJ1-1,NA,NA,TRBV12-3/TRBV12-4,CASSLGVGAFF,TGTGCCAGCAGTTTGGGGGTAGGAGCTTTCTTT